One and the same sample provided the 27 T cell receptor beta chains below, sequenced in a study of early stage breast cancer tumors. This table comes from immunoSEQ multiplex PCR, and its TCRdb copy is limited to in-frame clones, with some not included. The profile shows 2,000 or so clones, 65% to 75% of them singletons. Specimen: normal breast tissue next to the tumor. The origin of the receptors is a person in their 40s with breast cancer.

This clone has a handful of counts. The chain employs TRBV9 and TRBJ2-7; no reliable D call. With 4 bases removed from V and 2 bases from J, the gap between germline ends came to 4 bases. The CDR3 runs to 11 residues. Germline assignment: CDR1 SGDLS and CDR2 YYNGEE. CDR3 loop: CASSSAYEQYF. The DNA of the CDR3 is TGTGCCAGCAGCTCCGCCTACGAGCAGTACTTC.

The chain uses TRBV19 and TRBJ1-5, with 8 nucleotides matching TRBD1. The ends lost 7 bases at V and 6 bases at J; junction bases unmatched: 11. The CDR3 is made up of 15 amino acids. Germline CDR1 LNHDA, CDR2 SQIVND (reference sequence). CDR3 amino acids: CASMGGQGGTQPQHF. The CDR3 nucleotides are TGTGCCAGTATGGGAGGACAGGGAGGGACTCAGCCCCAGCATTTT.

The rearrangement links TRBV18 to TRBJ1-1; TRBD1 agrees at 7 bases. Germline CDR1 and CDR2: KGHSH and LQKENI. The CDR3 has 14 residues. With 3 bases clipped from V and 2 bases from J, the junction kept 3 bases outside the gene matches. The CDR3 DNA reads TGTGCCAGCTCACCCAGGGGGGACAACACTGAAGCTTTCTTT. Amino acid sequence: CASSPRGDNTEAFF.

This clone was seen only a few times. The genes are TRBV25-1 and TRBJ2-3; D is unclear. Trimming shortened V by 1 base and J by 0 bases, and 14 bases separated the two germline ends. The CDR3 has 17 amino acids. Germline CDR1 MGHDK, CDR2 SYGVNS. The DNA of the CDR3 is TGTGCCAGCAGTGAATCGGCACCGGAACCTAGCACAGATACGCAGTATTTT. This encodes CASSESAPEPSTDTQYF.

This clone appeared a few times. V usage is TRBV18 and J usage is TRBJ2-1; 11 bases map to TRBD1. Germline-derived CDR1 and CDR2 are KGHSH and LQKENI. Losses at the gene ends were 3 bases for V and 4 bases for J; bases not matched to a gene: 5. The CDR3 has 16 residues. In DNA, the CDR3 is TGTGCCAGCTCACCCTCCGGGACAGGGGGATACAATGAGCAGTTCTTC. It yields the protein CASSPSGTGGYNEQFF.

The chain has TRBV7-9 and TRBJ2-7; D is uncertain. Germline lookup yields CDR1 SEHNR and CDR2 FQNEAQ (reference sequence). This CDR3 comprises 12 residues. The ends were cut back, 4 bases at V and 5 bases at J, with 9 bases in the middle. The CDR3 DNA reads as TGTGCCAGCAGCTGGGCCCGGGACGAGCAGTACTTC. Translating gives CASSWARDEQYF. Full variable domain (outside the CDR3, taken from reference TRBV7-9 and TRBJ2-7): DTGVSQNPRHKITKRGQNVTFRCDPISEHNRLYWYRQTLGQGPEFLTYFQNEAQLEKSRLLSDRFSAERPKGSFSTLEIQRTEQGDSAMYLCASSWARDEQYFGPGTRLTVT.

The chain is built from TRBV5-6 and TRBJ1-5; TRBD1 might be the D (5 bases). V was trimmed by 4 bases and J by 3 bases, leaving 14 bases between them. The CDR3 runs 15 residues. Germline V lookup: CDR1 SGHDT, CDR2 YYEEEE. The CDR3 DNA sequence: TGTGCCAGCAGCCGAAGGGGACGGATCAATCAGCCCCAGCATTTT. It yields the protein CASSRRGRINQPQHF.

The rearrangement joins TRBV27 to TRBJ2-1, with D possibly being TRBD2 (5 bases). Trimming cost V 6 bases and J 8 bases, with 8 bases left between them. Germline V lookup: CDR1 MNHEY, CDR2 SMNVEV (reference sequence). This CDR3 has 11 residues. The CDR3 nucleotides read TGTGCCAGCAGCCTCGGGGATGAGCAGTTCTTC. Translating gives CASSLGDEQFF.

The CDR3 loop is CASSLRGSTEAFF. The CDR3, as DNA: TGTGCCAGCAGTTTACGGGGTAGCACTGAAGCTTTCTTT. The chain couples TRBV27 to TRBJ1-1; no definite D call. The V end was cut by 2 bases, the J end by 4 bases, with 8 bases between. This CDR3 spans 13 amino acids. Germline V CDR1 and CDR2: MNHEY, SMNVEV (reference sequence).

The chain has TRBV5-1 and TRBJ2-1; 9 bases match TRBD2. Germline CDR1 SGHRS, CDR2 YFSETQ. The CDR3 is 16 amino acids. Losses at the gene ends were 4 bases for V and 4 bases for J; bases not matched to a gene: 9. The CDR3 loop is CASSALGAGGYNEQFF. The DNA of the CDR3 is TGCGCCAGCAGCGCCCTCGGCGCGGGAGGGTACAATGAGCAGTTCTTC. The full variable domain, in which reference TRBV5-1 and TRBJ2-1 provide the parts outside the CDR3, is KAGVTQTPRYLIKTRGQQVTLSCSPISGHRSVSWYQQTPGQGLQFLFEYFSETQRNKGNFPGRFSGRQFSNSRSEMNVSTLELGDSALYLCASSALGAGGYNEQFFGPGTRLTVL.

The chain couples TRBV7-7 to TRBJ1-2, with D possibly being TRBD1 (6 bases). Germline V CDR1 and CDR2: SSHAT, FNYEAQ (reference sequence). Trimming cost V 5 bases and J 1 base, with 20 bases left between them. CDR3 length: 17 amino acids. The CDR3 sequence: CASSQSGRGSLNYGYTF. In nucleotides, the CDR3 is TGTGCCAGCAGCCAGAGCGGTAGGGGGTCCCTTAACTATGGCTACACCTTC.

This CDR3 reads CSVDGLAGGPGETQYF. The CDR3 bases are TGCAGCGTTGATGGTCTAGCGGGAGGGCCGGGGGAGACCCAGTACTTC. The chain is built from TRBV29-1 and TRBJ2-5; 12 positions match TRBD2. This CDR3 region has 16 residues. V shed 3 bases, J shed 5 bases, and the junction held 10 bases outside the gene matches. Germline V gene sequence: CDR1 SQVTM, CDR2 ANQGSEA.

This chain connects TRBV5-5 to TRBJ2-3, with TRBD2 matching over 14 bases. The CDR3 is 16 amino acids. Unmatched junction bases numbered 2, after V lost 0 bases and J lost 5 bases. In germline, CDR1 is SGHKS, CDR2 YYEKEE (reference sequence). The DNA for the CDR3 is TGTGCCAGCAGCTTGGGGGGGACTAGCGGGGGAGATACGCAGTATTTT. Protein: CASSLGGTSGGDTQYF.

This chain joins TRBV7-2 and TRBJ2-1; D is possibly TRBD2 (5 bases). The V end was cut by 5 bases, the J end by 8 bases, with 16 bases between. The CDR3 contains 14 residues. Germline-derived CDR1 and CDR2 are SGHTA and FQGNSA. The CDR3 here is CASSIGLEADEQFF. The CDR3 DNA follows: TGTGCCAGCAGCATAGGGCTGGAGGCGGATGAGCAGTTCTTC.

The gene calls are TRBV29-1 and TRBJ1-2; 7 bases align to TRBD1. This CDR3 spans 14 amino acids. The junction had 8 bases not matched to a gene; V was cut back by 4 bases and J by 3 bases. Germline assignment: CDR1 SQVTM and CDR2 ANQGSEA. The DNA for the CDR3 is TGCAGCGTTGTTCTTCCAGGGGGACACTATGGCTACACCTTC. The encoded protein is CSVVLPGGHYGYTF.

The rearrangement uses TRBV4-1 and TRBJ2-2; 8 positions match TRBD2. Germline loops: CDR1 MGHRA, CDR2 YSYEKL. The CDR3 covers 14 residues. Unmatched junction bases numbered 5, after V lost 4 bases and J lost 7 bases. In DNA form, the CDR3 reads TGCGCCAGCAGCCCCCCGGGGGGGTTCGGGGAGCTGTTTTTT. Protein product: CASSPPGGFGELFF.

The chain links TRBV28 to TRBJ1-3, with D tentatively TRBD1 (6 bases). The CDR3 consists of 18 residues. CDR1 is MDHEN, CDR2 SYDVKM, per germline. The V and J ends lost 5 bases and 2 bases respectively, with 22 bases between them. CDR3 loop: CASSNSEGGTAAGNTIYF. The CDR3 bases are TGTGCCAGCAGTAACTCCGAGGGGGGGACTGCTGCTGGAAACACCATATATTTT.

The chain is built from TRBV25-1 and TRBJ2-3, with D perhaps matching TRBD2 (6 bases). Trimming removed 4 bases at V and 0 bases at J, with 17 bases between. This CDR3 contains 17 residues. The V gene's germline CDR1 is MGHDK and CDR2 SYGVNS. The CDR3 loop is CASSALPDGTSTDTQYF. CDR3 in DNA: TGTGCCAGCAGTGCTTTACCGGACGGGACTAGCACAGATACGCAGTATTTT.

CDR3 in DNA: TGTGCCAGCAGCCAAGGAGTGGGAGCGCAGTATTTT. This sequence encodes CASSQGVGAQYF. The chain recombines TRBV14 with TRBJ2-3, with a possible D match to TRBD2 (5 bases). The CDR3 has 12 residues. V was cut by 1 base and J by 10 bases, with 9 bases left in between. In germline, CDR1 is SGHDN, CDR2 FVKESK.

The chain couples TRBV9 to TRBJ2-7; 7 positions match TRBD2. CDR1 and CDR2 (germline): SGDLS, YYNGEE. This CDR3 has 14 residues. V shed 7 bases and J 6 bases; nucleotides not matched to a gene: 13. The CDR3 spells CASGTLADGFEQYF. As DNA, the CDR3 is TGTGCCAGCGGAACTCTAGCGGACGGCTTCGAGCAGTACTTC.

This chain links TRBV19 with TRBJ2-2; D is undetermined. This CDR3 has 14 residues. V lost 11 bases to trimming and J lost 0 bases, with 13 bases between them. CDR1 LNHDA and CDR2 SQIVND come from the germline V gene (reference sequence). The CDR3 is CAGSNNANTGELFF. The CDR3 DNA reads as TGTGCCGGCAGTAATAACGCGAACACCGGGGAGCTGTTTTTT.

The V gene is TRBV28, the J gene TRBJ1-2; 12 bases match TRBD1. CDR1 is MDHEN, CDR2 SYDVKM, per germline. J lost 3 bases, V lost 4 bases, and 21 bases had no gene match. The CDR3 has 21 amino acids. CDR3 protein: CASSSAPGTGGEVGRYYGYTF. CDR3 nucleotides: TGTGCCAGCAGTTCTGCCCCCGGGACAGGGGGCGAAGTCGGAAGGTACTATGGCTACACCTTC.

Comment on this clone: Mismatch with germline at one junction end may stem from a read error. The chain is built from TRBV7-9 and TRBJ2-3; D is possibly TRBD1 or TRBD2 (6 bases each). There are 13 residues in the CDR3. Per germline, CDR1 SEHNR and CDR2 FQNEAQ (reference sequence). Here the CDR3 DNA reads TGTGCCAGCAGCTCCCGGGGGCCCGAGTGGGGGATTTTT. Its protein product is CASSSRGPEWGIF.

This chain connects TRBV6-1 to TRBJ1-2, with 8 bases that match TRBD1. Germline assignment: CDR1 MNHNS and CDR2 SASEGT. Trimming at V came to 7 bases and at J to 6 bases, leaving 7 bases not matched to a gene. The CDR3 extends over 13 amino acids. The CDR3 DNA sequence: TGTGCCAGCACAATGGGACAGGCCCATGGCTACACCTTC. Its translation is CASTMGQAHGYTF.

This clone appeared a few times. This chain joins TRBV19 and TRBJ1-1, with D unresolved. The CDR3 has 12 residues. Germline V CDR1 and CDR2: LNHDA, SQIVND (reference sequence). With 4 bases removed from V and 8 bases from J, the gap between germline ends came to 11 bases. Here the CDR3 DNA reads TGTGCCAGTAGTACTGGACTGTACGAAGCTTTCTTT. This encodes CASSTGLYEAFF.

J is TRBJ2-1 and V is TRBV7-3; D tentatively reads TRBD1 or TRBD2 (5 bases each). Germline V gene sequence: CDR1 SGHTA, CDR2 FQGTGA. The CDR3 has 14 amino acids. V was trimmed by 5 bases and J by 4 bases, leaving 12 bases between them. CDR3 region: CASSPGPDYNEQFF. The CDR3 bases are TGTGCCAGCAGCCCGGGACCAGATTACAATGAGCAGTTCTTC.

This chain joins TRBV7-9 and TRBJ2-2, with a possible D match to TRBD1 (5 bases). CDR3 length: 13 amino acids. Germline V CDR1 and CDR2: SEHNR, FQNEAQ (reference sequence). Trimming removed 11 bases from V and 3 bases from J, with 13 bases in between. CDR3 bases: TGTGCCGGCCAGGGCTGGGACACCGGGGAGCTGTTTTTT. Amino acid sequence: CAGQGWDTGELFF.